These T cell receptor beta chains were read from a single sample in a study of cytomegalovirus exposure and HLA in healthy donors. Data came from immunoSEQ multiplex PCR; TCRdb stores just in-frame clones and leaves some out. The sample holds 140,000 or so clones; over 65% are singletons and the top ten take 1.5% to 2%. Sequencing input: PBMCs. The source is a woman in her twenties or thirties in good health and CMV-seronegative. The CDR3 runs from the conserved cysteine through the conserved F or W. The D gene is left open where the match is weak. Not all rows give a size; the values are once, few, many and, for expanded clones, a class.

v_call,d_call,j_call,clone_size,cdr3_aa,cdr3_nt
TRBV2,TRBD1,TRBJ1-5,many,CASSLRGQAYQPQHF,TGTGCCAGCAGTTTAAGAGGACAGGCATATCAGCCCCAGCATTTT
TRBV7-9,.,TRBJ2-6,.,CASSSGLVPGANVLTF,TGTGCCAGCAGCTCAGGGCTGGTTCCTGGGGCCAACGTCCTGACTTTC
TRBV5-4,.,TRBJ2-3,few,CASSGVREDTDTQYF,TGTGCCAGCAGCGGCGTGCGGGAAGATACAGATACGCAGTATTTT
TRBV5-5,TRBD1,TRBJ1-2,.,CASSIGQGDTLANYGYTF,TGTGCCAGCAGCATCGGACAGGGCGATACCCTAGCTAACTATGGCTACACCTTC
TRBV5-6,TRBD2,TRBJ2-3,.,CASSLLGTSGSGTQYF,TGTGCCAGCAGCTTGCTTGGGACTAGCGGGAGCGGGACGCAGTATTTT
TRBV27,TRBD2,TRBJ2-3,few,CASSFKGRTSTNTQYF,TGTGCCAGCAGTTTTAAAGGGCGGACTAGTACTAATACGCAGTATTTT
TRBV29-1,TRBD1,TRBJ1-4,once,CSASGTGGSNEKLFF,TGCAGCGCTTCCGGGACAGGGGGCTCTAATGAAAAACTGTTTTTT
TRBV11-1,.,TRBJ2-1,.,CASSWGQYNEQFF,TGTGCCAGCAGCTGGGGACAATACAATGAGCAGTTCTTC
TRBV10-3,.,TRBJ1-1,.,CAISDGGDGTEAFF,TGTGCCATCAGTGACGGCGGGGACGGCACTGAAGCTTTCTTT
TRBV4-1,.,TRBJ2-5,.,CASSHPRGGAKETQYF,TGCGCCAGCAGCCATCCAAGGGGGGGGGCAAAAGAGACCCAGTACTTC
TRBV5-5,TRBD1,TRBJ2-7,.,CASSLGTGAYEQYF,TGTGCCAGCAGCTTGGGGACAGGGGCCTACGAGCAGTACTTC
TRBV28,.,TRBJ2-7,.,CASSSGGADQYEQYF,TGTGCCAGCAGTTCGGGCGGGGCGGACCAATACGAGCAGTACTTC
TRBV7-6,.,TRBJ2-5,.,CASSYQRETQYF,TGTGCCAGCAGCTACCAGCGGGAGACCCAGTACTTC
TRBV19,TRBD1,TRBJ1-4,.,CASSMAQGAGYEKLFF,TGTGCCAGTAGTATGGCTCAGGGGGCGGGGTACGAAAAACTGTTTTTT
TRBV6-5,.,TRBJ1-5,few,CASSGGVRQPQHF,TGTGCCAGCAGTGGGGGGGTCCGGCAGCCCCAGCATTTT
TRBV4-1,.,TRBJ1-2,.,CASSQDLFESGFRGYTF,TGCGCCAGCAGCCAAGATCTCTTCGAGTCAGGGTTTAGAGGCTACACCTTC
TRBV10-3,TRBD1,TRBJ2-3,.,CAISESTGADTQYF,TGTGCCATCAGTGAGTCGACAGGGGCAGATACGCAGTATTTT
TRBV4-2,TRBD2,TRBJ2-1,.,CASSQPASSGRANEQFF,TGTGCCAGCAGCCAACCTGCTTCTAGCGGGAGGGCCAATGAGCAGTTCTTC
TRBV5-8,TRBD2,TRBJ2-1,few,CASSPGTSGLSSYNEQFF,TGTGCCAGCAGTCCCGGGACTAGCGGACTCAGCTCCTACAATGAGCAGTTCTTC
TRBV5-6,.,TRBJ2-3,.,CASSLQLAPLFTDTQYF,TGTGCCAGCAGCTTGCAACTAGCCCCTCTCTTCACAGATACGCAGTATTTT
TRBV30,.,TRBJ1-1,once,CARSDNMNTEAFF,TGTGCTAGGTCGGACAATATGAACACTGAAGCTTTCTTT
TRBV9,TRBD2,TRBJ2-7,.,CASGTSGRWGIYEQYF,TGTGCCAGCGGGACTAGCGGGAGATGGGGGATCTACGAGCAGTACTTC
TRBV5-3,TRBD1,TRBJ2-2,.,CARSFSGTGCTGELFF,TGTGCCAGAAGCTTCTCCGGGACAGGGTGCACCGGGGAGCTGTTTTTT
TRBV30,.,TRBJ1-3,.,CAWSVRAANSGNTIYF,TGTGCCTGGAGTGTGAGGGCAGCTAACTCTGGAAACACCATATATTTT
TRBV6-6,TRBD1,TRBJ1-1,.,CASTEGAEGFLAFF,TGTGCCAGCACAGAGGGGGCTGAGGGTTTTTTGGCTTTCTTT
TRBV6-1,.,TRBJ1-1,.,CASSDRTRGYTEAFF,TGTGCCAGCAGTGACCGGACCCGGGGGTACACTGAAGCTTTCTTT
TRBV6-1,.,TRBJ2-5,.,CASRSPRSGTQYF,TGTGCCAGCAGAAGCCCAAGGTCGGGGACCCAGTACTTC
TRBV28,TRBD1,TRBJ2-7,.,CASSLGGQTYEQYF,TGTGCCAGCAGTCTAGGGGGCCAAACCTACGAGCAGTACTTC
TRBV19,TRBD1,TRBJ1-5,.,CASAGQGNLQHF,TGTGCCAGTGCGGGACAGGGAAACCTCCAGCATTTT
TRBV28,.,TRBJ2-3,.,CASSFGAGGHEDTQYF,TGTGCCAGCAGTTTCGGAGCAGGGGGGCATGAAGATACGCAGTATTTT
TRBV6-1,.,TRBJ1-5,once,CASSERGKDNQPQHF,TGTGCCAGCAGCGAAAGGGGTAAGGACAATCAGCCCCAGCATTTT